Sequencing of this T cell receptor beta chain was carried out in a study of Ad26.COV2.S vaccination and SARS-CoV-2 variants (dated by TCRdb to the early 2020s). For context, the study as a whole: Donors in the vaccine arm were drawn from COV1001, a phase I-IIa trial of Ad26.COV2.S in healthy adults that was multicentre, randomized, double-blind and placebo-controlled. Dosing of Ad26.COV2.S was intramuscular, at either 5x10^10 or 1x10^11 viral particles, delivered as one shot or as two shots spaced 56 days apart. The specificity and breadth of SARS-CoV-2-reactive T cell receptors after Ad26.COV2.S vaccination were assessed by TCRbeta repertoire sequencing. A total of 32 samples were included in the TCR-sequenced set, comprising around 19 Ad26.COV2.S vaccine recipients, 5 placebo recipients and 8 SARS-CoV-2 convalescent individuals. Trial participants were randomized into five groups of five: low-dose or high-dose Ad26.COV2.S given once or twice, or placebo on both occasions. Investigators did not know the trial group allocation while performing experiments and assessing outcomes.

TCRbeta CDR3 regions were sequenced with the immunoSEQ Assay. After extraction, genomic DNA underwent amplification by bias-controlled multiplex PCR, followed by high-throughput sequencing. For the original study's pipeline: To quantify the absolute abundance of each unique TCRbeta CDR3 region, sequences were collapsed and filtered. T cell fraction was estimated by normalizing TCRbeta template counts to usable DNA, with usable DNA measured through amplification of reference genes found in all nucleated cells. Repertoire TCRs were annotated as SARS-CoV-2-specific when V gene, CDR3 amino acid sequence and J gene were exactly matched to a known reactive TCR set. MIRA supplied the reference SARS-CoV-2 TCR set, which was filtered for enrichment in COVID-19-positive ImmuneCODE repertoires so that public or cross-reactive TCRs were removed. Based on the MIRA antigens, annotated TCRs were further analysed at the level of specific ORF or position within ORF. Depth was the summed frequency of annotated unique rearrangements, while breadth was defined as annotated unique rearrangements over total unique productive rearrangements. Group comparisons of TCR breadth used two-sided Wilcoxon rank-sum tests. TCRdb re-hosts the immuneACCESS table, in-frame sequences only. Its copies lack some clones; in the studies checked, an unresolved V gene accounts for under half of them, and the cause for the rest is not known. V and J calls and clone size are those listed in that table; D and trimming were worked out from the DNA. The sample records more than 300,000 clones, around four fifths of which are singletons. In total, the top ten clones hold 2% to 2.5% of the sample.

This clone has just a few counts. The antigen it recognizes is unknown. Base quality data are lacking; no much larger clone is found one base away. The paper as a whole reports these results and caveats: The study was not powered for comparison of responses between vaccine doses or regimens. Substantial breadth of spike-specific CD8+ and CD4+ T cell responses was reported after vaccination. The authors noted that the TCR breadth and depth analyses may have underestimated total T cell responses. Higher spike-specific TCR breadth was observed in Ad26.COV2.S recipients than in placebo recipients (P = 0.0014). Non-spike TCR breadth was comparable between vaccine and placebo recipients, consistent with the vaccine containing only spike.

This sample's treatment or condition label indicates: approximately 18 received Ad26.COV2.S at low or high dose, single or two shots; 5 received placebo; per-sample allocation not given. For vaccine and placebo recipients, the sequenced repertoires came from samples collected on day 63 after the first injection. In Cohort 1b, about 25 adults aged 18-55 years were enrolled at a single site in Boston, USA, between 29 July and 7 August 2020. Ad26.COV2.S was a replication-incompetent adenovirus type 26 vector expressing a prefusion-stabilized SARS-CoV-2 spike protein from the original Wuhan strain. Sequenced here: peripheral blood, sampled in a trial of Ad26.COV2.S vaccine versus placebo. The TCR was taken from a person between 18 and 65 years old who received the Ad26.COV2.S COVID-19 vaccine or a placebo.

The nucleotide sequence reads TGTGCCAGCAGCTTAAGTCATTCCTACGAGCAGTACTTC. This sequence encodes CASSLSHSYEQYF. The rearranged segments are TRBV7-3 and TRBJ2-7, with no confident D gene call. V is reduced by 1 base and J by 1 base, leaving a spacing of 5 bases between them. The germline V gene specifies SGHTA as CDR1 and FQGTGA as CDR2. Counted from cysteine to phenylalanine, this CDR3 has 13 amino acids. Only the CDR3 DNA is retained, 39 bases long and in frame from the first base. The entire variable domain, with the stretches around the CDR3 drawn from the reference TRBV7-3 and TRBJ2-7 proteins, is GAGVSQTPSNKVTEKGKYVELRCDPISGHTALYWYRQSLGQGPEFLIYFQGTGAADDSGLPNDRFFAVRPEGSVSTLKIQRTERGDSAVYLCASSLSHSYEQYFGPGTRLTVT.